The clone carrying this T cell receptor beta chain has a count of ten or more. Its antigen is still unknown. This CDR3 is built from 14 residues. J gave up 7 bases and V 6 bases, and 10 bases lay outside the gene matches. This sample was taken from a study of Graves' ophthalmopathy and Graves' hyperthyroidism. About the study: Peripheral blood was obtained at first diagnosis, ahead of any treatment. General study results and limits: Most expanded clonotypes in thyroid above 0.001 frequency also showed up in blood.

Amplification of TCR beta CDR3 regions used RNA transcripts. The first round was an RT-PCR with HTBI primers, and the second round was a multiplex PCR. Each CDR3 protein gets one entry after TCRdb re-called the multiplex PCR reads with MiXCR. The sample lists about 660,000 distinct CDR3 sequences, over 40% occurring once. Physicians reached a diagnosis by relying on clinical symptoms, serum thyroxine, TRAb, thyroid ultrasound and orbital computed tomography. The sequencing sample was made of peripheral blood. The sequence was collected from an adult man with Graves' ophthalmopathy. The rearrangement uses TRBV12-3 or TRBV12-4 and TRBJ1-2, with 8 positions matching TRBD1. CDR3 DNA: TGTGCCAGCAGAGAAACGGACAGGGCTGCTGGCTACACCTTC. The encoded protein is CASRETDRAAGYTF.